These 29 T cell receptor beta chains share one sample of origin, sequenced in a study of CXCR3-negative and CXCR3-positive naive CD8 T cells. UMI-labeled TRB cDNA libraries were prepared by 5' RACE. TCRdb reprocessed the 5' RACE reads and stores each CDR3 protein as one record, lacking DNA. Its listing shows about 56,000 distinct CDR3 sequences. Sample: memory CD8+ T cells from blood. The receptors were gathered from a human donor in good health. Some clones in this sample may be carry-over from other donors' samples.

The rearrangement links TRBV14 to TRBJ2-7; TCRdb's D call, TRBD1, is unchecked because there is no DNA. The CDR3 has 14 residues. Germline assignment: CDR1 SGHDN and CDR2 FVKESK. The CDR3 is CASSPGGATYEQYF.

This rearrangement joins TRBV6-2 or TRBV6-3 to TRBJ2-1; TCRdb selects TRBD1, and the lack of DNA leaves this call unchecked. The CDR3 covers 15 residues. Germline lookup yields CDR1 MNHEY and CDR2 SVGEGT. The CDR3 sequence is CASRVTGTGVYEQFF.

This chain connects TRBV7-8 to TRBJ2-1; TCRdb lists TRBD1, though no DNA is available to test this call. Germline V lookup: CDR1 SGHVS, CDR2 FQNEAQ. The CDR3 is made up of 16 amino acids. This chain's CDR3 is CASTTYRAGGYNEQFF.

This clonotype shows up as medium-sized (0.01 to 0.1%) by frequency. This sequence joins TRBV6-2 or TRBV6-3 and TRBJ2-3; TCRdb returns TRBD1, unconfirmable since there is no DNA. CDR1 MNHEY and CDR2 SVGEGT come from the germline V gene. The CDR3 length is 14 residues. The CDR3 sequence is CASTPGGATDTQYF.

The rearrangement joins TRBV7-9 to TRBJ2-7; TCRdb returns TRBD1, unconfirmable since there is no DNA. This CDR3 is 14 amino acids long. From germline, CDR1 is SEHNR and CDR2 FQNEAQ (reference sequence). CDR3 in amino acids: CASILWGGPYEQYF.

The chain combines TRBV5-1 with TRBJ2-1. The CDR3 is made up of 15 amino acids. Germline V lookup: CDR1 SGHRS, CDR2 YFSETQ. The CDR3 sequence is CASSVSLADGDEQFF.

The J gene is TRBJ2-1, the V gene TRBV9; TCRdb outputs TRBD1, but without DNA this stays unchecked. The germline CDR1 and CDR2 sequences are SGDLS and YYNGEE. The CDR3 contains 13 residues. CDR3 amino acids: CASSVVSGNEQFF.

V and J are TRBV7-9 and TRBJ2-1; with no DNA, the TCRdb D assignment of TRBD2 cannot be verified. The CDR3 totals 14 residues. CDR1 is SEHNR, CDR2 FQNEAQ, per germline (reference sequence). The CDR3 region is CASSLEPGGGEQFF.

V gene TRBV4-2 combines with J gene TRBJ2-1; TCRdb reports TRBD1, a call that lacks DNA to check it against. CDR1 is LGHNA, CDR2 YNFKEQ, per germline. The CDR3 consists of 18 residues. CDR3 in amino acids: CASSHSKSGTGGYLEQFF.

This chain connects TRBV19 to TRBJ2-2. The CDR3 has 15 residues. Looked up from germline, CDR1 is LNHDA and CDR2 is SQIVND (reference sequence). The CDR3 sequence: CASIDLARNTGELFF.

The J gene is TRBJ2-1, the V gene TRBV7-3. Germline CDR1 SGHTA, CDR2 FQGTGA. This CDR3 contains 13 residues. CDR3 sequence reads: CASSLSSDNEQFF.

V is TRBV5-5 and J is TRBJ2-1. The CDR3 has 15 residues. Germline CDR1 SGHKS, CDR2 YYEKEE (reference sequence). CDR3 protein: CASSLRGGTYNEQFF.

This chain joins TRBV5-1 and TRBJ2-3. The CDR3 extends over 13 amino acids. Per the germline V gene, CDR1 is SGHRS and CDR2 is YFSETQ. The CDR3 sequence: CASSLEATDTQYF.

The chain couples TRBV5-6 to TRBJ2-7. Germline lookup yields CDR1 SGHDT and CDR2 YYEEEE. This CDR3 is built from 14 residues. CDR3: CASSFPRSSYEQYF.

The chain uses TRBV29-1 and TRBJ2-7; there is no DNA to check the TCRdb D call of TRBD1. Germline CDR1 SQVTM, CDR2 ANQGSEA. The CDR3 is 16 residues long. CDR3: CSVEGGFGTPDYEQYF.

The chain joins TRBV29-1 to TRBJ2-7; the TCRdb D gene call, TRBD1, has no DNA to confirm it. This CDR3 has 12 amino acids. The germline V gene has CDR1 SQVTM and CDR2 ANQGSEA. This CDR3 reads CSVRTGGAEQYF.

The chain joins TRBV29-1 to TRBJ1-5; as DNA is missing, the TRBD1 call by TCRdb cannot be tested. Germline V gene data show CDR1 as SQVTM and CDR2 as ANQGSEA. This CDR3 comprises 12 residues. The chain's CDR3 is CSVGEGFQPQHF.

The chain combines TRBV7-3 with TRBJ1-1. This CDR3 contains 14 residues. Germline CDR1 and CDR2: SGHTA and FQGTGA. The CDR3 is CASRDPIKGTEAFF. The whole variable domain, remainder taken from reference TRBV7-3 and TRBJ1-1, is GAGVSQTPSNKVTEKGKYVELRCDPISGHTALYWYRQSLGQGPEFLIYFQGTGAADDSGLPNDRFFAVRPEGSVSTLKIQRTERGDSAVYLCASRDPIKGTEAFFGQGTRLTVV.

This chain links TRBV7-6 with TRBJ2-5; the D call from TCRdb, TRBD1, cannot be confirmed without DNA. The CDR3 is made up of 13 amino acids. Germline-derived CDR1 and CDR2 are SGHVS and FNYEAQ. Here the CDR3 reads CASSPRVKETQYF.

The chain couples TRBV29-1 to TRBJ1-1. Germline V CDR1 and CDR2: SQVTM, ANQGSEA. The CDR3 spans 12 residues. CDR3 amino acids: CSVVRMNTEVFF.

The chain joins TRBV29-1 to TRBJ2-3; the D call from TCRdb, TRBD2, cannot be confirmed without DNA. Germline CDR1 SQVTM, CDR2 ANQGSEA. This CDR3 has 17 amino acids. CDR3 loop: CSPERTGLAGAPDTQYF.

This chain links TRBV7-3 with TRBJ2-1; TCRdb returns TRBD2, unconfirmable since there is no DNA. CDR3 length: 21 residues. The V gene's germline CDR1 is SGHTA and CDR2 FQGTGA. The CDR3 sequence is CASSLMGWGGLAASSYNEQFF.

The chain recombines TRBV12-3 or TRBV12-4 with TRBJ2-3. This CDR3 is 15 amino acids long. The chain's CDR3 is CASTSTLDGTDTQYF.

The chain employs TRBV20-1 and TRBJ2-1; the TCRdb D gene call, TRBD2, has no DNA to confirm it. The CDR3 has 12 amino acids. Germline V lookup: CDR1 DFQATT, CDR2 SNEGSKA (reference sequence). The CDR3 is CSATEREYEQFF.

The gene calls are TRBV6-6 and TRBJ1-4; TCRdb outputs TRBD1, but without DNA this stays unchecked. This CDR3 is 13 amino acids long. Germline CDR1 MNHNY, CDR2 SVGAGI (reference sequence). The chain's CDR3 is CASSSKDPWVLFF.

CDR3 region: CASSRRQGIGSYEQYF. The V gene is TRBV7-2, the J gene TRBJ2-7; with no DNA, the TCRdb D assignment of TRBD2 cannot be verified. CDR1 and CDR2 (germline): SGHTA, FQGNSA. The CDR3 sequence is 16 residues long.

The chain uses TRBV29-1 and TRBJ1-1; no DNA is available, so the TRBD1 call from TCRdb remains unchecked. This CDR3 is 14 amino acids long. Germline loops: CDR1 SQVTM, CDR2 ANQGSEA. This CDR3 is CSVSDGTGIRGAFF.

This chain connects TRBV29-1 to TRBJ2-7; TCRdb's D call, TRBD1, is unchecked because there is no DNA. In germline, CDR1 is SQVTM, CDR2 ANQGSEA. This CDR3 is built from 14 residues. This CDR3 is CSVEREDRGYEQYF.

V usage is TRBV7-9 and J usage is TRBJ1-4. This CDR3 contains 14 residues. The germline V gene encodes CDR1 SEHNR and CDR2 FQNEAQ (reference sequence). The CDR3 protein is CASSGGGLREKLFF.